The T cell receptor (beta chain) under discussion was sequenced for a study of T cells after yellow fever vaccination. Generation of TCR cDNA used 5'RACE template switching (which added a universal primer site and UMIs). MiXCR was run by TCRdb on the 5' RACE reads, yielding one entry per CDR3 protein. The table lists about 130,000 distinct CDR3 sequences, around 7.4% of them singletons. The length of the CDR3 is 17 residues. Germline V lookup: CDR1 SGHTA, CDR2 FQGTGA. The germline V and J ends were trimmed by 3 bases and 4 bases, with 21 bases remaining between them. This clonotype came up many times.

This sequence originates from a man aged 18 to 30 who received the YFV17D yellow fever vaccine. Source: CD4+ T cells sorted from PBMCs, taken 10 days after the first yellow fever vaccination. The J gene is TRBJ1-2, the V gene TRBV7-3; D is perhaps TRBD1 (6 bases). CDR3 sequence reads: CASSFSALHGQSYGYTF. CDR3 DNA sequence: TGTGCCAGCAGCTTTTCTGCACTACATGGACAGAGCTATGGCTACACCTTC.